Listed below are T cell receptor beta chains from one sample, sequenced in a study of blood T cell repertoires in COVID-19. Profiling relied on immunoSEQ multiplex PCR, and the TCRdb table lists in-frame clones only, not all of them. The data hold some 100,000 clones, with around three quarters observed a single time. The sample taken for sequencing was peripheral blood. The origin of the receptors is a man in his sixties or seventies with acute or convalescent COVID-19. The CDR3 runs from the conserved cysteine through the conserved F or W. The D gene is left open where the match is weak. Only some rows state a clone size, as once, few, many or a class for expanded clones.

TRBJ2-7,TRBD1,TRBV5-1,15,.,CASSTGRGQWYEQYF,TGCGCCAGCAGCACCGGCAGGGGGCAATGGTACGAGCAGTACTTC
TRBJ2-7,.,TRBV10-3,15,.,CAISEPTGLSYEQYF,TGTGCCATCAGTGAGCCGACCGGGTTGTCCTACGAGCAGTACTTC
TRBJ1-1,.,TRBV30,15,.,CAWSGESTHRGKAFF,TGTGCCTGGAGCGGCGAATCCACTCACAGAGGGAAAGCTTTCTTT
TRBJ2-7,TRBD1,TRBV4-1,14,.,CASSQEGTGGLKYF,TGCGCCAGCAGCCAAGAGGGGACAGGGGGCCTGAAGTACTTC
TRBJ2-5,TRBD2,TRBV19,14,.,CASSIRTSRETQYF,TGTGCCAGTAGTATAAGGACTAGTAGAGAGACCCAGTACTTC
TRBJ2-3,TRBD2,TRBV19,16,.,CASSSSGRAFTDTQYF,TGTGCCAGTAGTAGTAGCGGGAGGGCCTTCACTGATACGCAGTATTTT
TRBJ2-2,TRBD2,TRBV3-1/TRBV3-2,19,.,CASSQDYSGGAANTGELFF,TGTGCCAGCAGCCAAGATTATAGCGGGGGAGCCGCGAACACCGGGGAGCTGTTTTTT
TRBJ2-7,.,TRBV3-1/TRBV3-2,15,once,CASSQARVGIYEQYF,TGTGCCAGCAGCCAAGCGAGGGTAGGGATCTACGAGCAGTACTTC
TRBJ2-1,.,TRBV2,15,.,CASSVGGQGSNEQFF,TGTGCCAGCAGTGTAGGTGGTCAGGGGAGTAATGAGCAGTTCTTC
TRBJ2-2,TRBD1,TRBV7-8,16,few,CASSLYEGGYTGELFF,TGTGCCAGCAGCTTATACGAAGGGGGCTACACCGGGGAGCTGTTTTTT
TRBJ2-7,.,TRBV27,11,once,CASSSRGEQYF,TGTGCCAGCAGTTCACGGGGCGAGCAGTACTTC
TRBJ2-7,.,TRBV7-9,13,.,CASREITGSEQYF,TGTGCCAGCAGAGAAATTACAGGGAGCGAGCAGTACTTC
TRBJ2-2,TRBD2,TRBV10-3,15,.,CAISVSSGNTGELFF,TGTGCCATCAGTGTTTCTAGCGGGAACACCGGGGAGCTGTTTTTT
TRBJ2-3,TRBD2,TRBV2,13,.,CASIIEGTSGGYF,TGTGCCAGCATCATAGAAGGGACTAGCGGGGGGTATTTT
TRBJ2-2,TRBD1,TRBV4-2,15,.,CASSQGTGMNGELFF,TGTGCCAGCAGCCAGGGGACAGGGATGAACGGGGAGCTGTTTTTT
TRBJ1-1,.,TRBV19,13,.,CASLFRGNTEAFF,TGTGCCAGCCTTTTCCGGGGAAACACTGAAGCTTTCTTT
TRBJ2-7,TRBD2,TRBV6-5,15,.,CASSYSTGGSYEQYF,TGTGCCAGCAGTTACTCCACGGGGGGCTCCTACGAGCAGTACTTC
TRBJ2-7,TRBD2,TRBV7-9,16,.,CASSSIPGLAGWEQYF,TGTGCCAGCAGCTCGATACCGGGACTAGCGGGATGGGAGCAGTACTTC
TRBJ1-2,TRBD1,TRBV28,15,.,CASSTPGTGNYGYTF,TGTGCCAGCAGTACACCCGGGACAGGCAACTATGGCTACACCTTC